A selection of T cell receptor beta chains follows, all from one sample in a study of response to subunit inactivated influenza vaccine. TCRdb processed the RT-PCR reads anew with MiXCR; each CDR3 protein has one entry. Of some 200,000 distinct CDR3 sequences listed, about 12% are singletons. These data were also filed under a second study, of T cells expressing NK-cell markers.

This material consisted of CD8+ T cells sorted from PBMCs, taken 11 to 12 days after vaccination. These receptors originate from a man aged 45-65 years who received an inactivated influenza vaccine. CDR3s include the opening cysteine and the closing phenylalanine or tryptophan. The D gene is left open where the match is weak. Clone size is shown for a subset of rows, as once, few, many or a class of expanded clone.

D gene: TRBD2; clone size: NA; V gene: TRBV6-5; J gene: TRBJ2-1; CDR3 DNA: TGTGCCAGCAGTTTACTAGCGGGAGAGCTAGGCAATGAGCAGTTCTTC; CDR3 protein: CASSLLAGELGNEQFF
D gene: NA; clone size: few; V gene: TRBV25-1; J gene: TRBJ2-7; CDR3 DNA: TGTGCCAGCCAGGGTGGCTCCTACGAGCAGTACTTC; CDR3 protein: CASQGGSYEQYF
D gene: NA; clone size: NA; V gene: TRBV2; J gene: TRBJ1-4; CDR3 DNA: TGTGCCAGCGTTCAGACAGGTCTACGGAATGAAAAACTGTTTTTT; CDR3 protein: CASVQTGLRNEKLFF
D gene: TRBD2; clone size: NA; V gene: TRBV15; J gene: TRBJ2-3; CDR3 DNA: TGTGCCACCAGCAATCTCCTAGCGGGAGAGGGCACAGATACGCAGTATTTT; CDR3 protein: CATSNLLAGEGTDTQYF
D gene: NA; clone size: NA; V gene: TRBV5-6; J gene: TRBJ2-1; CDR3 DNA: TGTGCCAGCAGCTTCGGGGTACCCAATGAGCAGTTCTTC; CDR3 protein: CASSFGVPNEQFF
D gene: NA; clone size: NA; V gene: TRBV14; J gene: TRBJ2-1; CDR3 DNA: TGTGCCAGCAGCCAAGTACTACTTTACAATGAGCAGTTCTTC; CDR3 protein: CASSQVLLYNEQFF
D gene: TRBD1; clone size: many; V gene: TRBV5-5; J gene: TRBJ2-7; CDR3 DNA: TGTGCCAGCAGCAGGGACAGGGGGTCGGAGCGGTACTTC; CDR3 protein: CASSRDRGSERYF
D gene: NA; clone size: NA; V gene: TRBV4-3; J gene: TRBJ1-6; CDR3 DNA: TGCGCCAGCAGCCAAGAACTCGGCTATTCACCCCTCCACTTT; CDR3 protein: CASSQELGYSPLHF
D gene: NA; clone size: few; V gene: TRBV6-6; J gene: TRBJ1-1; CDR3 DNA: TGTGCCAGCACCCTCGGGGGGCGAACTGAAGCTTTCTTT; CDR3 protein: CASTLGGRTEAFF
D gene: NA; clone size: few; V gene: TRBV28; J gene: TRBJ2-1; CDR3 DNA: TGTGCCAGCAGTCCTTTGCTGGAAAGCAATGAGCAGTTCTTC; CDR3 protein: CASSPLLESNEQFF
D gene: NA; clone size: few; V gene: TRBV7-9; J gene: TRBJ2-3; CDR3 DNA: TGTGCCAGCAGAAAATTTAGAGGAGATACGCAGTATTTT; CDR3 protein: CASRKFRGDTQYF
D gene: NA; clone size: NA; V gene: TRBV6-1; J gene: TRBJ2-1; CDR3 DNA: TGTGCCACCAATCCAATGGACGGATACTCCTACAATGAGCAGTTCTTC; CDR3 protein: CATNPMDGYSYNEQFF
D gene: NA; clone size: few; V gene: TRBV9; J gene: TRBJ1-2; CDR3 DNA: TGTGCCAGCAGCGTTAGTAACTATGGCTACACCTTC; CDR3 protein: CASSVSNYGYTF
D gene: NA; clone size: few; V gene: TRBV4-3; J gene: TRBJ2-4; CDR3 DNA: TGCGCCAGCAGCCAAGATAGGGTGTTGGACATTCAGTACTTC; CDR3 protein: CASSQDRVLDIQYF
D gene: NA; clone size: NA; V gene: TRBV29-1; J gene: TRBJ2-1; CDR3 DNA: TGCAGCGCCGCTCCTAGCGCGGATGAGCAGTTCTTC; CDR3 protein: CSAAPSADEQFF
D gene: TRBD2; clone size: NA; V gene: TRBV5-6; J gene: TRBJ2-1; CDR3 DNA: TGTGCCAGCAGCTTGTCCGCGACTAGCGGGGATCATGAGCAGTTCTTC; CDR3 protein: CASSLSATSGDHEQFF
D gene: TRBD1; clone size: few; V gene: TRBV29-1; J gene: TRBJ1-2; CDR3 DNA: TGCAGCGTAGCGACAGGGGGCTTTGGCTACACCTTC; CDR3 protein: CSVATGGFGYTF
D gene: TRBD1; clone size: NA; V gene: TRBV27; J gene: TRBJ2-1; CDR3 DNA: TGTGCCAGCAGTTTATTAGGGACAGGGGGCTTTAACAATGAGCAGTTCTTC; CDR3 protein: CASSLLGTGGFNNEQFF
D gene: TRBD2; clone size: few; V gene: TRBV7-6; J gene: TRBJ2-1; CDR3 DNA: TGTGCCAGCAGCTTCCTTAGCGGGAGTCCCAATGAGCAGTTCTTC; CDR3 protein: CASSFLSGSPNEQFF
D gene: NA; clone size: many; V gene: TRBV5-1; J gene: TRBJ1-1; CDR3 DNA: TGCGCCAGCAGCCTCCGGTCGGGGAGAGACATGAACACTGAAGCTTTCTTT; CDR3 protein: CASSLRSGRDMNTEAFF
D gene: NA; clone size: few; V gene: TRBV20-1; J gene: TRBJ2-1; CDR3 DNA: TGCAGTGCTTCGGGGCAGATTTCCTACAATGAGCAGTTCTTC; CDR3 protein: CSASGQISYNEQFF
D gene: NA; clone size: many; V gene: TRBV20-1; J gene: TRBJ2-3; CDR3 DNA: TGCAGTGCTACCGGACAGTCCACAGATACGCAGTATTTT; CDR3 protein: CSATGQSTDTQYF
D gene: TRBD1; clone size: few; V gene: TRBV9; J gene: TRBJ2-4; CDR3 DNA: TGTGCCAGCAGCGTTGGGACAGTCTCGGCCAAAAACATTCAGTACTTC; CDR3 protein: CASSVGTVSAKNIQYF
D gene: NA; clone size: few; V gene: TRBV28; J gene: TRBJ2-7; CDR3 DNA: TGTGCCAGCAGATCTAGCGCCTACGAGCAGTACTTC; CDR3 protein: CASRSSAYEQYF